Each of the 29 T cell receptor beta chains below was sequenced from the same sample in a study of shared clonotypes between healthy human individuals. Libraries were prepared by immunoSEQ multiplex PCR; TCRdb keeps only in-frame clonotypes and omits some of them. The table has 400,000 to 600,000 clones, roughly 95% seen once. The sequencing sample was made of naive CD4+ T cells sorted from blood. Subset specified: CD45RA+ positively selected. The receptors derive from a woman younger than 45 in good health.

The J gene is TRBJ1-1, the V gene TRBV15, with TRBD1 as a possible D gene (6 bases). CDR3 size: 15 residues. Trimming shortened V by 0 bases and J by 5 bases, and 13 bases separated the two germline ends. Germline assignment: CDR1 LNHNV and CDR2 YYDKDF (reference sequence). The CDR3 is CATSREARGGTEAFF. The CDR3, as DNA: TGTGCCACCAGCAGAGAGGCACGAGGGGGGACTGAAGCTTTCTTT. Based on the CDR3 plus reference TRBV15 and TRBJ1-1, the full variable domain is DAMVIQNPRYQVTQFGKPVTLSCSQTLNHNVMYWYQQKSSQAPKLLFHYYDKDFNNEADTPDNFQSRRPNTSFCFLDIRSPGLGDTAMYLCATSREARGGTEAFFGQGTRLTVV.

The genes are TRBV29-1 and TRBJ2-5; D is uncertain. The assigned J gene may be wrong: the sequence end matches TRBJ2-7 better. CDR3 length equals 12 residues. The germline V gene has CDR1 SQVTM and CDR2 ANQGSEA. This chain's CDR3 is CSVAVSSYEQYF. The CDR3 DNA reads TGCAGCGTTGCCGTTAGCTCCTACGAGCAGTACTTC.

The chain is built from TRBV7-6 and TRBJ2-7; D is perhaps TRBD2 (5 bases). The CDR3 extends over 16 amino acids. Germline V gene sequence: CDR1 SGHVS, CDR2 FNYEAQ. V lost 1 base to trimming and J lost 3 bases, with 16 bases between them. The CDR3, as DNA: TGTGCCAGCAGCTTAGAGGGAGACCCACTCCGCTACGAGCAGTACTTC. Protein sequence: CASSLEGDPLRYEQYF.

The J gene is TRBJ2-7, the V gene TRBV5-4; D is uncertain. The CDR3 spans 12 residues. V lost 4 bases to trimming and J lost 0 bases, with 5 bases between them. CDR1 is SGHNT and CDR2 is YYREEE in the germline V gene (reference sequence). Here the CDR3 DNA reads TGTGCCAGCAGCACTTTCTCCTACGAGCAGTACTTC. Amino acids: CASSTFSYEQYF.

The chain uses TRBV19 and TRBJ1-1; TRBD1 agrees at 8 bases. CDR3 length: 19 residues. Germline CDR1 is LNHDA and CDR2 is SQIVND (reference sequence). Trimming took 3 bases from V and 3 from J; bases not matched to a gene: 18. CDR3 loop: CASSMGTGRLIEWDTEAFF. CDR3 in DNA: TGTGCCAGTAGTATGGGGACAGGTCGACTGATAGAGTGGGACACTGAAGCTTTCTTT.

The genes are TRBV19 and TRBJ1-3, with 7 bases that match TRBD1. Trimming at V came to 3 bases and at J to 1 base, leaving 6 bases not matched to a gene. The germline gives CDR1 LNHDA, CDR2 SQIVND (reference sequence). CDR3 size: 16 residues. The CDR3 nucleotides read TGTGCCAGTAGTATCGGGACAGTCCATTCTGGAAACACCATATATTTT. Protein sequence: CASSIGTVHSGNTIYF.

The CDR3 here is CASSKNRGRIPTNEKLFF. The CDR3 DNA follows: TGTGCCAGCAGTAAAAACAGGGGGCGCATTCCAACTAATGAAAAACTGTTTTTT. J is TRBJ1-4 and V is TRBV28, with TRBD1 matching 9 bases. The CDR3 covers 18 residues. V lost 5 bases, J lost 0 bases, and 10 bases stayed unmatched. Germline assignment: CDR1 MDHEN and CDR2 SYDVKM.

This chain uses TRBV9 with TRBJ2-1, with TRBD2 matching over 8 bases. J gave up 9 bases and V 0 bases, and 5 bases lay outside the gene matches. Germline assignment: CDR1 SGDLS and CDR2 YYNGEE. This CDR3 region has 14 residues. The CDR3 bases are TGTGCCAGCAGCGTAGCGGGAGGGCCTGGTGAGCAGTTCTTC. This gives the protein CASSVAGGPGEQFF.

The rearrangement joins TRBV5-4 to TRBJ2-5; TRBD2 agrees at 12 bases. CDR3 size: 16 residues. The germline V gene has CDR1 SGHNT and CDR2 YYREEE (reference sequence). J was trimmed by 5 bases and V by 0 bases; bases with no gene match: 5. CDR3 region: CASSLGLAGGVETQYF. In DNA, the CDR3 is TGTGCCAGCAGCTTGGGGCTAGCGGGAGGGGTGGAGACCCAGTACTTC. Together with reference TRBV5-4 and TRBJ2-5, the CDR3 gives the full variable domain: ETGVTQSPTHLIKTRGQQVTLRCSSQSGHNTVSWYQQALGQGPQFIFQYYREEENGRGNFPPRFSGLQFPNYSSELNVNALELDDSALYLCASSLGLAGGVETQYFGPGTRLLVL.

The rearrangement uses TRBV6-5 and TRBJ2-7; no clear D gene. Trimming removed 5 bases from V and 2 bases from J, with 13 bases in between. This CDR3 region has 14 residues. Germline lookup yields CDR1 MNHEY and CDR2 SVGAGI. The CDR3 sequence: CASSRTENPYEQYF. CDR3 DNA sequence: TGTGCCAGCAGTCGGACGGAGAATCCCTACGAGCAGTACTTC.

The genes are TRBV4-1 and TRBJ2-7; 10 positions match TRBD2. Germline V gene sequence: CDR1 MGHRA, CDR2 YSYEKL. The ends lost 4 bases at V and 5 bases at J; junction bases unmatched: 11. The CDR3 extends over 16 amino acids. CDR3 sequence reads: CASSPGRLAGVHEQYF. The CDR3 bases are TGCGCCAGCAGCCCAGGGCGGCTAGCGGGAGTCCACGAGCAGTACTTC.

This chain links TRBV5-1 with TRBJ2-7; D ambiguous. The CDR3 spans 14 residues. V gave up 4 bases and J gave up 3 bases, with 14 bases separating them. From germline, CDR1 is SGHRS and CDR2 YFSETQ. The CDR3 DNA reads TGCGCCAGCAGCCCCTCCGGACCCTACTACGAGCAGTACTTC. As protein: CASSPSGPYYEQYF.

The CDR3 DNA reads TGTGCCAGCAGCTTAGCAGGTTTGGGGGACCCCCTCTACGAGCAGTACTTC. It encodes CASSLAGLGDPLYEQYF. The chain links TRBV7-9 to TRBJ2-7; possibly TRBD1 or TRBD2 for D (5 bases each). Germline V lookup: CDR1 SEHNR, CDR2 FQNEAQ (reference sequence). V dropped 0 bases and J dropped 3 bases, with 18 bases sitting between them. This CDR3 region has 17 residues.

The V call is TRBV11-2, the J call TRBJ2-3; TRBD2 aligns across 8 bases. The germline V gene encodes CDR1 SGHAT and CDR2 FQNNGV. The CDR3 totals 15 residues. The J segment lost 2 bases and the V segment lost 1 base, leaving 2 bases of the junction unmatched. CDR3 bases: TGTGCCAGCAGCTTAGTAGCGGGATTCACAGATACGCAGTATTTT. This sequence encodes CASSLVAGFTDTQYF.

The rearrangement links TRBV10-1 to TRBJ2-3; D perhaps matches TRBD1 (6 bases). The germline V and J ends were trimmed by 6 bases and 3 bases, with 13 bases remaining between them. The CDR3 totals 14 residues. Germline CDR1 and CDR2: WNHNN and SYGVQD (reference sequence). The CDR3 reads CASSYRVGTDTQYF. In nucleotides, the CDR3 is TGCGCCAGCAGCTACAGGGTTGGGACAGATACGCAGTATTTT.

V gene TRBV10-3 combines with J gene TRBJ2-3; 12 bases are shared with TRBD2. CDR3 size: 15 residues. Germline V gene lookup returns CDR1 ENHRY and CDR2 SYGVKD. The J segment lost 2 bases and the V segment lost 4 bases, leaving 1 base of the junction unmatched. The CDR3, as DNA: TGTGCCATCAGTGGGACTAGCGGGATCACAGATACGCAGTATTTT. Translation: CAISGTSGITDTQYF.

The V call is TRBV11-2, the J call TRBJ2-7; D call uncertain. Per germline, CDR1 SGHAT and CDR2 FQNNGV. The length of the CDR3 is 12 residues. V was shortened by 4 bases and J by 3 bases, with 7 bases between the two germline ends. The CDR3, as DNA: TGTGCCAGCAGCTCCGGGTTCTACGAGCAGTACTTC. It translates to CASSSGFYEQYF.

The chain recombines TRBV6-5 with TRBJ2-7; D gene ambiguous. Per the germline V gene, CDR1 is MNHEY and CDR2 is SVGAGI. CDR3 size: 12 residues. V was pared by 6 bases and J by 5 bases, with 11 bases between. CDR3 amino acids: CASSPVGNEQYF. The CDR3 coding sequence is TGTGCCAGCAGCCCCGTGGGGAACGAGCAGTACTTC.

The chain has TRBV28 and TRBJ1-5, with D perhaps matching TRBD1 (5 bases). Germline V gives CDR1 MDHEN, CDR2 SYDVKM. The CDR3 is made up of 14 amino acids. The ends were cut back, 5 bases at V and 6 bases at J, with 14 bases in the middle. The CDR3 is CASSRTQGGQPQHF. The CDR3 region has the DNA TGTGCCAGCAGTCGGACGCAGGGCGGTCAGCCCCAGCATTTT.

The table lists this clone with a count of one. The chain has TRBV6-1 and TRBJ2-7; D is unclear. This CDR3 comprises 14 residues. V lost 0 bases and J lost 2, with 8 bases in between. Germline CDR1 is MNHNS and CDR2 is SASEGT. The CDR3 bases are TGTGCCAGCAGTGAAGCTTGGCTAGCCTACGAGCAGTACTTC. Translation: CASSEAWLAYEQYF.

V is TRBV28 and J is TRBJ1-5, with D tentatively TRBD1 (6 bases). The ends were cut back, 6 bases at V and 0 bases at J, with 12 bases in the middle. The CDR3 is made up of 15 amino acids. Germline CDR1 is MDHEN and CDR2 is SYDVKM. The CDR3 sequence: CASSLGQHSNQPQHF. CDR3 DNA sequence: TGTGCCAGCAGCTTGGGACAACATAGCAATCAGCCCCAGCATTTT.

The chain employs TRBV7-6 and TRBJ1-1, with D uncertain. V was pared by 1 base and J by 3 bases, with 15 bases between. Germline assignment: CDR1 SGHVS and CDR2 FNYEAQ. The CDR3 runs 16 residues. This CDR3 is CASSLGGYSAHTEAFF. For the CDR3, the DNA is TGTGCCAGCAGCTTAGGAGGTTACTCAGCTCACACTGAAGCTTTCTTT.

The J gene is TRBJ1-1, the V gene TRBV5-1; no reliable D call. V lost 1 base and J lost 2, with 6 bases in between. CDR1 SGHRS and CDR2 YFSETQ come from the germline V gene. This CDR3 spans 13 amino acids. The CDR3 loop is CASSLWENTEAFF. CDR3 DNA: TGCGCCAGCAGCTTGTGGGAAAACACTGAAGCTTTCTTT.

This chain joins TRBV6-5 and TRBJ2-7; D tentatively reads TRBD1 or TRBD2 (5 bases each). Germline CDR1 and CDR2: MNHEY and SVGAGI. Between the trimmed V and J ends, which lost 6 bases and 0 bases, there was a span of 9 bases. The CDR3 sequence is 13 residues long. The CDR3 reads CASSRDDSYEQYF. The CDR3 DNA follows: TGTGCCAGCAGCCGGGACGACTCCTACGAGCAGTACTTC.

The rearrangement joins TRBV28 to TRBJ2-4; D may be TRBD1 or TRBD2 (5 bases each). Germline CDR1 and CDR2: MDHEN and SYDVKM. V lost 5 bases to trimming and J lost 2 bases, with 7 bases between them. The CDR3 spans 13 residues. Written as DNA, the CDR3 is TGTGCCAGCAGTGGGGACCCCAAAAACATTCAGTACTTC. Its translation: CASSGDPKNIQYF.

J is TRBJ1-2 and V is TRBV6-6, with D maybe TRBD1 (6 bases). The ends were cut back, 6 bases at V and 2 bases at J, with 10 bases in the middle. The CDR3 covers 13 residues. CDR1 is MNHNY and CDR2 is SVGAGI in the germline V gene (reference sequence). The CDR3 spells CASSITGNYGYTF. The CDR3 DNA reads as TGTGCCAGCAGCATCACAGGGAACTATGGCTACACCTTC.

The rearrangement joins TRBV5-1 to TRBJ1-1, with TRBD1 as a possible D gene (6 bases). V dropped 0 bases and J dropped 4 bases, with 13 bases sitting between them. The CDR3 covers 15 residues. Germline V gene lookup returns CDR1 SGHRS and CDR2 YFSETQ. The CDR3 protein is CASSLAGGRITEAFF. CDR3 in DNA: TGCGCCAGCAGCTTGGCCGGGGGGCGAATCACTGAAGCTTTCTTT.

The chain carries TRBV5-1 and TRBJ2-7, with 9 bases that match TRBD2. The CDR3 covers 17 residues. J was trimmed by 6 bases and V by 4 bases; bases with no gene match: 17. Germline V gene data show CDR1 as SGHRS and CDR2 as YFSETQ. CDR3 DNA sequence: TGCGCCAGCAGCGTCCCGAGAGAGGCGGGAGGGATTGGCGAGCAGTACTTC. Amino acids: CASSVPREAGGIGEQYF.

This clone was counted a single time. The chain's CDR3 is CASSLVKRGYEQYF. The CDR3, as DNA: TGTGCCAGCAGCTTAGTGAAGCGGGGCTACGAGCAGTACTTC. The chain employs TRBV11-2 and TRBJ2-7, with 7 bases that match TRBD2. The CDR3 has 14 residues. The trim removed 1 base at V and 3 bases at J, leaving 3 bases unmatched. Germline V CDR1 and CDR2: SGHAT, FQNNGV. The entire variable domain, with the rest obtained from reference TRBV11-2 and TRBJ2-7, is as follows: EAGVAQSPRYKIIEKRQSVAFWCNPISGHATLYWYQQILGQGPKLLIQFQNNGVVDDSQLPKDRFSAERLKGVDSTLKIQPAKLEDSAVYLCASSLVKRGYEQYFGPGTRLTVT.